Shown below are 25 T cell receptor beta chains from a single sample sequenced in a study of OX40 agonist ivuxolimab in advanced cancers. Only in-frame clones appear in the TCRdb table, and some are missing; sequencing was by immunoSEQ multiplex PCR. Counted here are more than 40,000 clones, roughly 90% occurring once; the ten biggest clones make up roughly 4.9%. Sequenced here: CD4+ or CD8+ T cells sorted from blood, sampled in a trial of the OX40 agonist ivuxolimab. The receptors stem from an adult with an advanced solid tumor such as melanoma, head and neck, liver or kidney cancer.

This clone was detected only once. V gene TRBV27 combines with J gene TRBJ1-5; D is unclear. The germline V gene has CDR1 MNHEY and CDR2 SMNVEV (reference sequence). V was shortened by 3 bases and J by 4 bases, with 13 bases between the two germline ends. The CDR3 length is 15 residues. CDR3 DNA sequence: TGTGCCAGCAGTTTGGCGACGGGGTTTAATCAGCCCCAGCATTTT. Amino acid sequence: CASSLATGFNQPQHF.

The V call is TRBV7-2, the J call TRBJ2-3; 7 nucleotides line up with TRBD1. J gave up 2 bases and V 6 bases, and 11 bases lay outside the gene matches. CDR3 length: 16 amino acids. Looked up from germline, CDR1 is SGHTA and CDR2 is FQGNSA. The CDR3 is CASRVGTAPLTDTQYF. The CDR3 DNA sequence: TGTGCCAGCAGAGTTGGGACAGCGCCCCTCACAGATACGCAGTATTTT.

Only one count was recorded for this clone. The CDR3 spells CASSLAGGTSYEQYF. The CDR3 coding sequence is TGCGCCAGCAGCTTGGCTGGGGGCACCTCCTACGAGCAGTACTTC. The chain couples TRBV5-1 to TRBJ2-7; a weak D match, TRBD1 (6 bases). The germline V and J ends were trimmed by 0 bases and 0 bases, with 10 bases remaining between them. CDR1 and CDR2 (germline): SGHRS, YFSETQ. There are 15 residues in the CDR3. Full variable domain (remainder filled in from reference TRBV5-1 and TRBJ2-7): KAGVTQTPRYLIKTRGQQVTLSCSPISGHRSVSWYQQTPGQGLQFLFEYFSETQRNKGNFPGRFSGRQFSNSRSEMNVSTLELGDSALYLCASSLAGGTSYEQYFGPGTRLTVT.

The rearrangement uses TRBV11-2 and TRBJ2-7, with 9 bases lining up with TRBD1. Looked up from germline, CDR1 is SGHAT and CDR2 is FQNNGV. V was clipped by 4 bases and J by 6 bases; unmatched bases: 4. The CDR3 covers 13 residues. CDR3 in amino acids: CASSSMGQGEQYV. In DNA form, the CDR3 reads TGTGCCAGCAGCTCCATGGGACAGGGCGAGCAGTACGTC.

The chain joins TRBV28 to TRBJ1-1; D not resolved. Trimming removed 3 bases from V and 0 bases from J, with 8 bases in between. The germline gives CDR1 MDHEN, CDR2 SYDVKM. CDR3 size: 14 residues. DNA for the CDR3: TGTGCCAGCAGTTTTACCCCCATGAACACTGAAGCTTTCTTT. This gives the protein CASSFTPMNTEAFF.

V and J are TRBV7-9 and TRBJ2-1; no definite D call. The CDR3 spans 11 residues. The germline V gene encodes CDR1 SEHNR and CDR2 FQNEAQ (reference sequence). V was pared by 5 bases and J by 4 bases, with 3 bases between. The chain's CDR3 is CASSEYNEQFF. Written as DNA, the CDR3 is TGTGCCAGCAGCGAATACAATGAGCAGTTCTTC.

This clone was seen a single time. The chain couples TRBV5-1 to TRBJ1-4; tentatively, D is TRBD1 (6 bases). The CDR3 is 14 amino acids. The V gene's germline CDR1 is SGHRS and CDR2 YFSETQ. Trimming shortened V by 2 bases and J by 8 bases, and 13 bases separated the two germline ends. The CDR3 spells CASSLQGLDEKLFF. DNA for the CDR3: TGCGCCAGCAGCTTACAGGGTCTAGACGAAAAACTGTTTTTT.

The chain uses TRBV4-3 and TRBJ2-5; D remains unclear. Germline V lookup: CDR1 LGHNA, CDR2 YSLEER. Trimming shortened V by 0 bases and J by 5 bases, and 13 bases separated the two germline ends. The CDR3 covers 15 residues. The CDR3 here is CASSQDVTRGETQYF. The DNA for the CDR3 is TGCGCCAGCAGCCAAGATGTGACACGCGGTGAGACCCAGTACTTC.

The CDR3 region is CASSPRQGQGDYNEQFF. The CDR3 DNA follows: TGCGCCAGCAGCCCAAGGCAGGGACAGGGGGATTACAATGAGCAGTTCTTC. The V gene is TRBV4-1, the J gene TRBJ2-1; 11 bases are shared with TRBD1. There are 17 residues in the CDR3. The ends lost 4 bases at V and 4 bases at J; junction bases unmatched: 9. CDR1 MGHRA and CDR2 YSYEKL come from the germline V gene.

The CDR3 spells CASSLRGLPSYEQYF. DNA for the CDR3: TGCGCCAGCAGCCTAAGGGGACTGCCCTCCTACGAGCAGTACTTC. The chain combines TRBV4-3 with TRBJ2-5; a weak D match, TRBD2 (6 bases). The closer fit of TRBJ2-7 to the DNA end suggests the J call may be wrong. CDR3 length: 15 residues. Germline V gene data show CDR1 as LGHNA and CDR2 as YSLEER.

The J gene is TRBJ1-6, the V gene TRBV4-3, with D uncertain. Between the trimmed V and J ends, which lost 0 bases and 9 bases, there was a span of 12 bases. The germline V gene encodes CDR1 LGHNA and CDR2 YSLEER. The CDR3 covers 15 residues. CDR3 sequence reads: CASSQEEGSVSPLHF. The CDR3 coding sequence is TGCGCCAGCAGCCAAGAAGAGGGTTCGGTTTCACCCCTCCACTTT.

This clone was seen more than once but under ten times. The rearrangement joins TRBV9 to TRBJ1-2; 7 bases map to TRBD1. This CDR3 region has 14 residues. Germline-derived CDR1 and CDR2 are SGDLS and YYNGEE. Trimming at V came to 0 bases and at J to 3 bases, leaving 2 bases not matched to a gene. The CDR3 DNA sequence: TGTGCCAGCAGCGTAGGACAGGGAGACTATGGCTACACCTTC. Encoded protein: CASSVGQGDYGYTF.

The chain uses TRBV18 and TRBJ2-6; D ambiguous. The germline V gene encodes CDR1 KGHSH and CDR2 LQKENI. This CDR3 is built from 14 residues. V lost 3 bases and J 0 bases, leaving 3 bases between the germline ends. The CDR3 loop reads CASSPDSGANVLTF. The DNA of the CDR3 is TGTGCCAGCTCACCCGACTCTGGGGCCAACGTCCTGACTTTC.

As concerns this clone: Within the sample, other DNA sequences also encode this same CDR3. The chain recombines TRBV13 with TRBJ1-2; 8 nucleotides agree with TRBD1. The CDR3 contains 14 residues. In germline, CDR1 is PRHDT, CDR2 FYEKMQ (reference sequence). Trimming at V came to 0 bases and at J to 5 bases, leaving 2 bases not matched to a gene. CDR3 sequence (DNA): TGTGCCAGCAGCTTAGGAACAGGGGGTTATGGCTACACCTTC. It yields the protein CASSLGTGGYGYTF.

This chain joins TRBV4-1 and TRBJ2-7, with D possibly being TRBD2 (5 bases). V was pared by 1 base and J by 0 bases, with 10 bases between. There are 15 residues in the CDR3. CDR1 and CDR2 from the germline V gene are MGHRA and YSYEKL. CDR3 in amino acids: CASSQARGSSYEQYV. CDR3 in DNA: TGCGCCAGCAGCCAAGCCCGGGGAAGCTCCTACGAGCAGTACGTC.

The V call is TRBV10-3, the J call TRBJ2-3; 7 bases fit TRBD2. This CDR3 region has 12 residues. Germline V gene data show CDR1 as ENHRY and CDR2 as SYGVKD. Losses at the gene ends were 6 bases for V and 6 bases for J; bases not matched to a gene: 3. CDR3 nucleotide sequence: TGTGCCATCAGGGGGGGGAGGGATACGCAGTATTTT. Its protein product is CAIRGGRDTQYF.

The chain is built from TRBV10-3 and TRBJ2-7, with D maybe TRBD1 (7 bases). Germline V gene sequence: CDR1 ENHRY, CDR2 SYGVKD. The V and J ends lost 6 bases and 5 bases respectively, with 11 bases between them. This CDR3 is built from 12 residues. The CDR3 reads CAIRTGRNEQYF. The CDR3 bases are TGTGCCATCAGGACAGGGAGGAACGAGCAGTACTTC.

DNA of the CDR3: TGTGCCAGCAGTCACGCCAAGCGGGCAGGTGGGGAGCTGTTTTTT. Translation: CASSHAKRAGGELFF. The chain couples TRBV6-5 to TRBJ2-2; D might be TRBD2 (6 bases). With 5 bases removed from V and 8 bases from J, the gap between germline ends came to 18 bases. The CDR3 consists of 15 residues. Per germline, CDR1 MNHEY and CDR2 SVGAGI.

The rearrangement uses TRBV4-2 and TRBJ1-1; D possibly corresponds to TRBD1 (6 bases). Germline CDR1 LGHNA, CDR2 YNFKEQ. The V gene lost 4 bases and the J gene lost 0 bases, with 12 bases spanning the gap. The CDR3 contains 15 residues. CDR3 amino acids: CASSRLDRMNTEAFF. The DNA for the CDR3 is TGTGCCAGCAGCCGATTGGACAGAATGAACACTGAAGCTTTCTTT.

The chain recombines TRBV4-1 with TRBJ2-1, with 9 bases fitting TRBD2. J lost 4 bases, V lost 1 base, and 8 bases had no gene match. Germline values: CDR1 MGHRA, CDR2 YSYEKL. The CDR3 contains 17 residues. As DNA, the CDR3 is TGCGCCAGCAGCCAAGTCCCCCCGACTAGCGGATACAATGAGCAGTTCTTC. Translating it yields CASSQVPPTSGYNEQFF.

The CDR3: CASSDSLGTEAFF. The CDR3 DNA is TGTGCCAGCAGTGACAGTCTGGGCACTGAAGCTTTCTTT. The chain uses TRBV6-4 and TRBJ1-1; D call uncertain. CDR1 MRHNA and CDR2 SNTAGT come from the germline V gene. V lost 2 bases to trimming and J lost 4 bases, with 8 bases between them. The CDR3 extends over 13 amino acids.

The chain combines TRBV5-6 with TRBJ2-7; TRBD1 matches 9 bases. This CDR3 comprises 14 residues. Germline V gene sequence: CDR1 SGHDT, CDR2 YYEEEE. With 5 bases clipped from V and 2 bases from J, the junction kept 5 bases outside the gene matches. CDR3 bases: TGTGCCAGCAGTTCCCGGGACAGGGCCTACGAGCAGTACTTC. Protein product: CASSSRDRAYEQYF.

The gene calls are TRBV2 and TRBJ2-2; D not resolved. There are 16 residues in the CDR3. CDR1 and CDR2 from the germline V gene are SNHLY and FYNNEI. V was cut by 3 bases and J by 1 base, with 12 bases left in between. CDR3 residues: CASSEVAAENTGELFF. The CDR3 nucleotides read TGTGCCAGCAGTGAGGTTGCGGCAGAGAACACCGGGGAGCTGTTTTTT.

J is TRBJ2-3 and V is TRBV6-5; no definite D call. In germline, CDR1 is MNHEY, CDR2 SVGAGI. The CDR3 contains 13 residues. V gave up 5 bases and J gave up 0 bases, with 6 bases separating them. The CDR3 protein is CASSGHSTDTQYF. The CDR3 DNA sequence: TGTGCCAGCAGTGGCCATAGCACAGATACGCAGTATTTT.

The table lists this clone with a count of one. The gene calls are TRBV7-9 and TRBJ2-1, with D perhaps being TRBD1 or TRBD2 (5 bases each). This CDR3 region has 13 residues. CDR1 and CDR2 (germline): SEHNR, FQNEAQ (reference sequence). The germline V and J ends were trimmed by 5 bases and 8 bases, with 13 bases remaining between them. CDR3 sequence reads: CASSPAWDDEQFF. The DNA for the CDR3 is TGTGCCAGCAGCCCGGCTTGGGACGATGAGCAGTTCTTC.